This TCR beta chain comes out of a study of human T cells and chemical hapten exposure (dated by TCRdb to the early 2020s). With respect to the entire study: For sensitization, 2% DPC in acetone was applied to a 2 cm by 2 cm area of upper inner arm skin. Throughout the roughly 23-week study period, patients were also given weekly therapeutic DPC doses on the scalp. Patch testing was performed on the upper back with Finn chambers containing 0.01% DPC, and the patch tests were scored after 6 days according to International Contact Dermatitis Research Group standards. The mostly female patient cohort included alopecia areata with under or over 50% scalp involvement, alopecia totalis and alopecia universalis. Libraries were combined into a pool for sequencing, and differences in TCR yield between samples came mainly from small differences in library volumes within the pool. This study followed changes in the peripheral blood TCR repertoire in vivo during primary and secondary sensitization of alopecia patients to the hapten diphenylcyclopropenone (DPC). Blood was sampled from patients pre-sensitization (week 0) and at 2, 6 and about 24 weeks after DPC sensitization. Some 29 alopecia patients gave blood for TCR sequencing at one to four time points (pre-sensitization, 2, 6 and 24 weeks). Overall results and qualifications from the work: Repeated subsampling changed both the strength of the expansion versus patch-test correlation and the threshold at which the correlation became significant. All patients had alopecia, a presumed autoimmune disease, so their immune response might differ from that of healthy individuals. No change with DPC sensitization was found in the number of TCRs above 1 in 1000 frequency, and no evidence of global repertoire structure alterations was found. Patch test score was positively correlated with the number of PT1 expanded TCRs, with significance at thresholds 8, 16 and 32 but not at 4. Compared with pre-sensitization or healthy control sets, expanded TCRs formed significantly more large CDR3 similarity clusters, which is consistent with antigen-driven responses.

The library came from RACE. Instrument on record: NextSeq 500. During library preparation, unique molecular identifiers were attached to individual cDNA molecules so that TCRs could be counted quantitatively and reproducibly. Each blood RNA sample was used to sequence both TCR alpha and TCR beta chains. The original methods were these. A median of approximately 100,000 TCRs per sample was observed, with a range of roughly 23,224 to 750,000. The Decombinator software suite was used to annotate V, J and CDR3 in the TCR reads. To make PS versus PT1 abundance plots, every sample was subsampled to the same number of TCRs (28,000). TCRs were defined as expanded if absent before sensitization and observed at least eight times at the 2-week time point. In-frame beta chains were kept once TCRdb had trimmed the public reads at Q25 with fastp and called clones with MiXCR. CDR3 protein sequences are deduplicated, and each keeps its most common genes and DNA. TCRdb, not the original authors, processed these V and J calls. In all, the sample holds around 100,000 distinct CDR3 sequences, and roughly an eighth of those were seen once. The ten largest clones take up 3.2% of the sample.

Sample time point, as interpreted from the label and publication: patch test 2, 6 weeks after DPC sensitization. The treatment or condition label on this specimen signifies: therapeutic diphenylcyclopropenone sensitization with weekly scalp DPC. At every patch-test visit, the blood draw took place before the patch test was put on. Eligible patients were aged 18 to 70, diagnosed with alopecia, deemed suitable for DPC therapy, and excluded if pregnant. Total RNA was extracted from unfractionated whole blood that had been collected in Tempus Blood RNA tubes. The CDR3 starts with the cysteine, ends with the phenylalanine, and has 14 residues. This entry keeps only the CDR3 DNA: 42 bases, framed from base 1. V is clipped by 9 bases and J by 5 bases, and the sequence between their germline boundaries is 16 bases long. CDR1 and CDR2, looked up from the germline V gene (reference sequence), are LNHDA and SQIVND.

This clonotype was seen at least ten times. Its antigen target is currently unknown. The sample holds no much larger clone one base away, and base qualities are not on file. Sequences were derived from whole blood, sampled in connection with sensitization to the hapten diphenylcyclopropenone (DPC). The rearrangement joined TRBV19 to TRBJ2-2; a weak D assignment points to TRBD1 (7 bases agree). The clonotype was recovered from a woman aged 40 to 49 with alopecia areata. Some clones in this sample may be carry-over from other donors' samples. The DNA sequence is given as TGTGCCAGCCGAAGACAGGGAGGAACCGGGGAGCTGTTTTTT. Its translation is CASRRQGGTGELFF.